This T cell receptor (beta chain) comes out of a study of T cell responses to AZD1222 COVID-19 vaccine. The length of the CDR3 is 14 residues. V shed 6 bases, J shed 3 bases, and the junction held 4 bases outside the gene matches. The germline gives CDR1 MNHEY, CDR2 SMNVEV (reference sequence). A note on this clone: Antigen specificity is unknown.

Regarding the study as a whole: Clonal diversity was possibly underestimated; the donors were predominantly white British and more often female.

Combined were second doses at about 4 or about 12 weeks. Only in-frame clones appear in the TCRdb table, and some are missing; sequencing was by immunoSEQ multiplex PCR. The repertoire holds fewer than 150,000 clones, with about 90% as singletons. Specimen: peripheral blood, collected 28 days after the second AZD1222 dose. This receptor was taken from an adult who received the AZD1222 COVID-19 vaccine. V gene TRBV27 combines with J gene TRBJ2-1; 8 nucleotides agree with TRBD2. The DNA of the CDR3 is TGTGCCAGCAGCCTAGCGGGTGGCTACAATGAGCAGTTCTTC. Protein sequence: CASSLAGGYNEQFF.